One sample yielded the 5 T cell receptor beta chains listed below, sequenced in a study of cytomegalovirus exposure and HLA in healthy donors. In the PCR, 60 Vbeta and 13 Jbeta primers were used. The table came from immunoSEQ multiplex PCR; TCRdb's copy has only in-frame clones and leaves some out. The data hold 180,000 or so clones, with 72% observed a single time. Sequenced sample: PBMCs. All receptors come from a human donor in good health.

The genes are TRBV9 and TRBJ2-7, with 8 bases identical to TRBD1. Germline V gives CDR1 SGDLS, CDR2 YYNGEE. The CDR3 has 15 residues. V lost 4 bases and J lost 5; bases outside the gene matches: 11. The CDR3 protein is CASSPQGAIVHEQYF. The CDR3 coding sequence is TGTGCCAGCAGCCCCCAGGGGGCGATCGTCCACGAGCAGTACTTC.

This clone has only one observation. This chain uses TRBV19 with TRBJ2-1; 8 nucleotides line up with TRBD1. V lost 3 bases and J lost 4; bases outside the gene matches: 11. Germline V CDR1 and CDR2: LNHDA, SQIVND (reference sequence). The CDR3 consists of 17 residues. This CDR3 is CASSIPTGEDPYNEQFF. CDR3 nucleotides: TGTGCCAGTAGTATCCCGACAGGGGAGGACCCTTACAATGAGCAGTTCTTC.

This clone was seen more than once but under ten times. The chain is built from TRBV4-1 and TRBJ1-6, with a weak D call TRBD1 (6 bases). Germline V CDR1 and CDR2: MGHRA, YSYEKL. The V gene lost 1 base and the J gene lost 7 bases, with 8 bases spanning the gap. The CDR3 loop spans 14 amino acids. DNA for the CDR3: TGCGCCAGCAGCCAAGGGGGGCCCAATTCACCCCTCCACTTT. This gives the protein CASSQGGPNSPLHF.

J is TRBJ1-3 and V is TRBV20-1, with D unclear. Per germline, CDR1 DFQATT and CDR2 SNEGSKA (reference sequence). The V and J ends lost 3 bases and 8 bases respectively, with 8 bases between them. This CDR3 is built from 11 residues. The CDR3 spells CSASLGDTIYF. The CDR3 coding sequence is TGCAGTGCTAGCCTCGGGGACACCATATATTTT.

CDR3 loop: CAWSPQRNGYTF. CDR3 sequence (DNA): TGTGCCTGGAGCCCTCAGCGCAATGGCTACACCTTC. The rearrangement joins TRBV30 to TRBJ1-2; D remains unclear. Germline loops: CDR1 GTSNPN, CDR2 SVGIG (reference sequence). The ends were cut back, 3 bases at V and 6 bases at J, with 11 bases in the middle. The CDR3 sequence is 12 residues long.